The sample holds one count of the clone carrying this T cell receptor beta chain. This table comes from immunoSEQ multiplex PCR, and its TCRdb copy is limited to in-frame clones, with some not included. The sample shows 30,000 to 35,000 clones, approximately 90% of them seen only once. This CDR3 is 15 amino acids long. The germline V and J ends were trimmed by 3 bases and 7 bases, with 18 bases remaining between them. Per the germline V gene, CDR1 is MNHNS and CDR2 is SASEGT. The time point: baseline, week 1 (first vaccination visit). Treatment defined: pre-vaccination baseline after standard-of-care therapy. The sample originates from a study of a mutant IDH1 vaccine in newly diagnosed glioma.

The TCR sequence derives from a woman aged 35 to 49 with glioma. V is TRBV6-1 and J is TRBJ1-2; no firm D call. The source material was PBMCs, sampled from a glioma patient treated with radiotherapy, temozolomide or both. The CDR3 DNA reads as TGTGCCAGCAGTGAGCTCAGCGTGGCCGTGGTTGGCTACACCTTC. Translated: CASSELSVAVVGYTF.